This T cell receptor (beta chain) emerged from a study of blood T cell repertoires in COVID-19. Per the original methods: Counts of nucleated cells, estimated from reference gene primer amplification, were obtained. TCRdb's copy holds only in-frame clones and misses some; the assay was immunoSEQ multiplex PCR. V and J calls and clone size follow that table, whereas D and trimming were derived from the DNA. This sample yields 350,000 to 550,000 clones, of which more than 80% are seen a single time; around 1.1% belongs to the top ten. Participants were aged 18 to 89 years, lived in 25 or so US areas, and enrolled virtually. In Cohort 3, a recovered donor had either two negative PCRs, clearance, or symptom resolution. The germline gives CDR1 SGHAT, CDR2 FQNNGV. The CDR3 runs 17 residues. After removal of 5 bases from V and 3 bases from J, the junction contained 14 bases not matched to a gene.

This chain links TRBV11-2 with TRBJ2-7, with TRBD2 identical over 9 bases. This sequence originates from a man in his thirties or forties who had recovered from COVID-19. Material: PBMCs or T cells enriched from blood (not recorded which). The CDR3 coding sequence is TGTGCCAGCAGCCCAGTAGGGGGCGGGAGGGCCAACTACGAGCAGTACTTC. Encoded protein: CASSPVGGGRANYEQYF.